This T cell receptor beta chain derives from a study of cytomegalovirus exposure and HLA in healthy donors. The PCR used 60 Vbeta and 13 Jbeta primers. Using immunoSEQ multiplex PCR, the repertoire was profiled, and TCRdb retains in-frame clones only, with some absent. The sample totals some 200,000 clones. Findings and limits, study-wide: Rates of TCR association differed by HLA locus in a later analysis, with DRB1 highest and HLA-C lowest. Productive rates of about 87% or about 30% were seen for most TCR beta V segments in an earlier analysis. Among TCR beta chains of equal frequency, HLA-associated ones were more clonally expanded in a later analysis.

V was pared by 0 bases and J by 5 bases, with 10 bases of the junction left unmatched. The CDR3 length is 17 residues. Germline V CDR1 and CDR2: SGDLS, YYNGEE. As regards this clone: Antigen specificity is unknown.

The sample consisted of PBMCs. V and J are TRBV9 and TRBJ2-2; 7 nucleotides agree with TRBD2. The receptor was isolated from a woman aged 18-35 years in good health and CMV-seropositive. The CDR3 DNA reads TGTGCCAGCAGCGTAGCGGGATCGGGGGGAGGGACCGGGGAGCTGTTTTTT. This gives the protein CASSVAGSGGGTGELFF.